This T cell receptor beta chain was documented in a study of blood T cell repertoires in COVID-19. Study in general: PBMCs, B-cell-depleted T cells, or T cells were the source of the cDNA or gDNA that made up the material.

As to this clone: The CDR3 ends on some other residue instead of the conserved phenylalanine or tryptophan, so this is likely a read error. The DNA is left out, because the CDR3 cannot be placed on it with certainty; the CDR3 is given as TCRdb lists it.

Assay used: immunoSEQ multiplex PCR; TCRdb lists only in-frame clones, some missing. The table shows 100,000 or so clones, with 75% to 90% occurring only once. The sequenced sample consisted of peripheral blood. The clonotype originates from a human donor in a cohort sampled during active COVID-19.

Here the CDR3 reads CASSSASGSRKHKEP. The chain recombines TRBV6-7 with TRBJ2-7; the table's D call of TRBD2 was not tested on the DNA. TRBV6-7 carries the ORF label, with uncertain function. The CDR3 has 15 amino acids, counting both end residues.